Listed below are T cell receptor beta chains from one sample, sequenced in a study of naive and memory T cell subsets. TCRdb processed the UMI-ligation and nested PCR reads anew with MiXCR; each CDR3 protein has one entry. Of approximately 21,000 distinct CDR3 sequences listed, roughly 6% are singletons. The sequenced sample was skin, obtained from a tuberculin skin test site. The receptor source for this set is an adult in good health. Each CDR3 is given with its conserved first and last residue. D genes are given only for firm matches. Where a row states a size, it is once, few, many or the class of an expanded clone; other rows omit it.

j_call,v_call,clone_size,d_call,cdr3_nt,cdr3_aa
TRBJ2-1,TRBV7-2,many,-,TGTGCCAGCAGCTCTTCTAATGCGGGACACACACTACTCTACAATGAGCAGTTCTTC,CASSSSNAGHTLLYNEQFF
TRBJ2-2,TRBV30,many,-,TGTGCCTGGGGCATCACGGGGACCGGGGAGCTGTTTTTT,CAWGITGTGELFF
TRBJ1-1,TRBV18,many,-,TGTGCCAGCTCACCGGGACTAAGCATGAACACTGAAGCTTTCTTT,CASSPGLSMNTEAFF
TRBJ1-4,TRBV5-1,-,-,TGCGCCAGCAGCACCGGAGGCGGGGCAACTAATGAAAAACTGTTTTTT,CASSTGGGATNEKLFF
TRBJ2-7,TRBV2,few,-,TGTGCCAGCAGACCCGACAAGTACGAGCAGTACTTC,CASRPDKYEQYF
TRBJ2-7,TRBV6-5,medium-sized,-,TGTGCCAGCAGTTACTCGAACCAGGGTCGAAGGGAGCAGTACTTC,CASSYSNQGRREQYF
TRBJ2-2,TRBV4-3,many,TRBD2,TGCGCCAGCAGCCAAGATATTAGCGGGAGGGCAGGGGAGCTGTTTTTT,CASSQDISGRAGELFF
TRBJ1-2,TRBV20-1,-,-,TGCAGTGCTAGAGATTTGAACAGCCCTTACAAGGGCTACACCTTC,CSARDLNSPYKGYTF
TRBJ2-1,TRBV15,medium-sized,TRBD1,TGTGCCACCAGCAGAGGAGGGACAGGGCCTTACAATGAGCAGTTCTTC,CATSRGGTGPYNEQFF
TRBJ1-2,TRBV5-1,many,TRBD1,TGCGCCAGCAGCTCAGGGACAGCATCTAACTATGGCTACACCTTC,CASSSGTASNYGYTF
TRBJ2-7,TRBV6-5,few,-,TGTGCCAGCAGTTACTCGATTCAGCGGAACTACGAGCAGTACTTC,CASSYSIQRNYEQYF
TRBJ1-2,TRBV5-8,many,-,TGTGCCAGCAGCTTTGGGGCAGTTAAAACCTCTGGCTACACCTTC,CASSFGAVKTSGYTF
TRBJ2-6,TRBV6-1,many,-,TGTGCCTCCCGAGGTTACTCTGGGGCCAACGTCCTGACTTTC,CASRGYSGANVLTF
TRBJ2-1,TRBV4-2,many,TRBD2,TGTGCCAGCAGCCAAGAAATTTTGGGGGCTAGCGGGAAGAATGAGCAGTTCTTC,CASSQEILGASGKNEQFF
TRBJ2-7,TRBV29-1,-,-,TGCAGCGTTGAAGATCGGGGAGCCTACGAGCAGTACTTC,CSVEDRGAYEQYF
TRBJ2-7,TRBV7-2,few,-,TGTGCCAGCAGACTCCAGGGGTCCTACGAGCAGTACTTC,CASRLQGSYEQYF
TRBJ2-5,TRBV27,many,-,TGTGCCAGCAGCCCACCGGGACATCCTAGGGAGACCCAGTACTTC,CASSPPGHPRETQYF
TRBJ1-6,TRBV27,-,TRBD1,TGTGCCAGCAGTTCGCGGACAGGTGGATATTCACCCCTCCACTTT,CASSSRTGGYSPLHF
TRBJ1-5,TRBV5-1,many,-,TGCGCCAGCAGCTTGGCCCCGGGTCAGCCCCAGCATTTT,CASSLAPGQPQHF
TRBJ2-5,TRBV19,once,-,TGTGCCAGTAGTATTAACAGGGCTGAGACCCAGTACTTC,CASSINRAETQYF
TRBJ1-5,TRBV4-2,many,-,TGTGCCAGCAGCCATTCACAGGGCTCGCCCCAGCATTTT,CASSHSQGSPQHF
TRBJ2-7,TRBV7-6,few,-,TGTGCCAGCAGCTACGGCCCAGGGAACTCCTACGAGCAGTACTTC,CASSYGPGNSYEQYF
TRBJ1-1,TRBV6-5,few,TRBD1,TGTGCCAGCAGTTACTCGACGATGGACAGGATGACCACTGAAGCTTTCTTT,CASSYSTMDRMTTEAFF
TRBJ2-5,TRBV7-9,many,-,TGTGCCAGCAGCCCAGCCGTTGGGGGGCATGAGACCCAGTACTTC,CASSPAVGGHETQYF
TRBJ2-1,TRBV28,many,TRBD2,TGTGCCAGCAGTTTGGGTGCTAGCGGGAGGGAAGGCTACAATGAGCAGTTCTTC,CASSLGASGREGYNEQFF
TRBJ2-1,TRBV20-1,many,-,TGCAGTGCTAGTAGTCTGGCGGGTAAATACAATGAGCAGTTCTTC,CSASSLAGKYNEQFF
TRBJ1-1,TRBV15,many,-,TGTGCCACCAGCAGAGATCCAAACCAGGGGTCCGCTGAAGCTTTCTTT,CATSRDPNQGSAEAFF
TRBJ1-5,TRBV12-3/TRBV12-4,many,TRBD1,TGTGCCACCTCGACAGGGAGCAATCAGCCCCAGCATTTT,CATSTGSNQPQHF
TRBJ2-1,TRBV2,few,TRBD1,TGTGCAGAAGGACAGGGGGCTATTGGTGAGCAGTTCTTC,CAEGQGAIGEQFF
TRBJ1-4,TRBV5-1,-,TRBD1,TGCGCCAGCAGCTTGGGACAGCCGGGACAGAGTAATGAAAAACTGTTTTTT,CASSLGQPGQSNEKLFF
TRBJ2-7,TRBV27,many,-,TGTGCCAGCACATCTCTGGCTCGCTCCTACGAGCAGTACTTC,CASTSLARSYEQYF
TRBJ2-7,TRBV5-6,many,-,TGTGCCAGCAGCTCGTCCTACGAGCAGTACTTC,CASSSSYEQYF
TRBJ2-7,TRBV6-5,few,-,TGTGCCAGCAGTTCGCCCGGTAGTAACTACGAGCAGTACTTC,CASSSPGSNYEQYF
TRBJ2-7,TRBV7-2,many,TRBD1,TGTGCCAGCAGCCCCGGACAGGAGAGTTACGAGCAGTACTTC,CASSPGQESYEQYF
TRBJ2-2,TRBV3-1,many,-,TGTGCCAGCAGCCCCCTCGGTCCGCTAGCGACGGACACCGGGGAGCTGTTTTTT,CASSPLGPLATDTGELFF
TRBJ2-2,TRBV2,many,TRBD2,TGTGCCAGCAGTCTAGCGGGAAACACCGGGGAGCTGTTTTTT,CASSLAGNTGELFF
TRBJ1-5,TRBV6-2/TRBV6-3,many,TRBD1,TGTGCCAGCAGCTTATTATGGGGACAGCCTAATCAGCCCCAGCATTTT,CASSLLWGQPNQPQHF